This T cell receptor (beta chain) was identified during a study of shared clonotypes between healthy human individuals. Of note for this clone: What it recognizes is unknown.

Study-level results: Against clonotypes common to all four donors, non-shared ones had lower generation probabilities.

The CDR3 contains 15 residues. Trimming stripped 1 base from V and 4 bases from J, with 14 bases between. Germline loops: CDR1 SGHDT, CDR2 YYEEEE. The deep-level immunoSEQ assay was used. Sequencing was performed with immunoSEQ multiplex PCR; in TCRdb, only in-frame clones are kept and a portion is missing. The table has 190,000 or so clones, 85% to 95% seen once. Sequenced sample: naive CD4+ T cells sorted from blood. The subset is: CD45RA+ positively selected. The receptor's source is a woman aged 25 to 39 in good health. The V and J genes are TRBV5-6 and TRBJ1-2, with no clear D. CDR3 sequence: CASSLKGPTRYGYTF. The DNA of the CDR3 is TGTGCCAGCAGCTTGAAAGGCCCTACGCGCTATGGCTACACCTTC.